This T cell receptor beta chain came from a study of blood T cells in healthy people across ages. Per germline, CDR1 SEHNR and CDR2 FQNEAQ (reference sequence). V was clipped by 2 bases and J by 7 bases, with 6 bases between them. This CDR3 region has 12 residues. A J-beta primer mix and a sample-barcoded 5' primer were used in a second PCR of roughly 6 to 11 cycles. TCRdb redid the calling of the 5' RACE reads with MiXCR, one entry per CDR3 protein. The sample yields 600,000 or so distinct CDR3 sequences, roughly 43% seen once. The chain couples TRBV7-9 to TRBJ2-1; D uncertain. Material for sequencing was blood. This clonotype was sampled from a man older than 75 in good health. The CDR3, as DNA: TGTGCCAGCAGCTTACCTAGTAATGAGCAGTTCTTC. This sequence encodes CASSLPSNEQFF.